The present entry profiles one T cell receptor (beta chain) with its context. This table comes from immunoSEQ multiplex PCR, and its TCRdb copy is limited to in-frame clones, with some not included. The table has a few hundred thousand clones, 70% to 90% seen once. The sample originates from a study of blood T cell repertoires in COVID-19. Study-level background: Donors in the United States, Italy and Spain gave samples during acute or convalescent COVID-19.

The sequencing input was peripheral blood. This TCR was recovered from a woman in her seventies with acute or convalescent COVID-19.

The chain's CDR3 is CASTVETGVGQPQHF. The DNA for the CDR3 is TGTGCCAGCACCGTGGAGACAGGGGTCGGACAGCCCCAGCATTTT. This sequence joins TRBV2 and TRBJ1-5; 8 nucleotides line up with TRBD1. Germline V gene data show CDR1 as SNHLY and CDR2 as FYNNEI. CDR3 length: 15 amino acids. With 7 bases clipped from V and 7 bases from J, the junction kept 12 bases outside the gene matches.